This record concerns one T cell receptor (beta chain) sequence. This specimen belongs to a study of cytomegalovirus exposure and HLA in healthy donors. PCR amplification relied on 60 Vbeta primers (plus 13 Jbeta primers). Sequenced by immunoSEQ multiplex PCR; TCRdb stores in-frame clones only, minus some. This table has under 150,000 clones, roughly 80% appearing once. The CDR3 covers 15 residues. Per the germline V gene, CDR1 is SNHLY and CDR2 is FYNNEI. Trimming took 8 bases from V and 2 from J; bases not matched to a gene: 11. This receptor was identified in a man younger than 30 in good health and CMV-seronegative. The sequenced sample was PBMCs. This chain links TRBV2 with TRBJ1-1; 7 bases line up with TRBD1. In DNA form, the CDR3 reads TGTGCCAGCGGGACGGGGACAGCCGGAAACACTGAAGCTTTCTTT. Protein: CASGTGTAGNTEAFF.